A single sample is the source of the 20 T cell receptor beta chains below, sequenced in a study of blood T cell repertoires in COVID-19. Data came from immunoSEQ multiplex PCR; TCRdb stores just in-frame clones and leaves some out. The table has approximately 240,000 clones, 84% seen once. Sequenced sample: peripheral blood. The receptors originated from a woman of 80 years or more with active or convalescent COVID-19.

The V gene is TRBV7-2, the J gene TRBJ1-2; perhaps TRBD1 as D (6 bases). Germline V gene data show CDR1 as SGHTA and CDR2 as FQGNSA. The CDR3 covers 14 residues. The V end lost 5 bases, the J end lost 8 bases, and 18 bases lay between the germline ends. The CDR3 region is CASSPGEGLGGYTF. The CDR3 nucleotides are TGTGCCAGCAGCCCAGGGGAGGGACTGGGGGGCTACACCTTC.

The V and J genes are TRBV24-1 and TRBJ1-2; D remains ambiguous. The CDR3 has 11 amino acids. The germline gives CDR1 KGHDR, CDR2 SFDVKD. Trimming stripped 5 bases from V and 8 bases from J, with 8 bases between. CDR3 amino acids: CATSGGSGYTF. The DNA of the CDR3 is TGTGCCACCAGTGGCGGGTCGGGCTACACCTTC.

The J gene is TRBJ2-1, the V gene TRBV11-1; the match to TRBD1 covers 11 bases. Germline V gene data show CDR1 as SGHAT and CDR2 as FQDESV (reference sequence). V dropped 0 bases and J dropped 4; count of bases not matched to a gene: 2. The CDR3 sequence is 16 residues long. This CDR3 is CASSLAGTGGYNEQFF. CDR3 in DNA: TGTGCCAGCAGCTTAGCCGGGACAGGGGGGTACAATGAGCAGTTCTTC.

The chain carries TRBV5-4 and TRBJ2-7; 7 nucleotides agree with TRBD1. The trim removed 4 bases at V and 3 bases at J, leaving 13 bases unmatched. CDR1 and CDR2 (germline): SGHNT, YYREEE (reference sequence). The CDR3 sequence is 16 residues long. CDR3 amino acids: CASSPAGGIQIYEQYF. In DNA, the CDR3 is TGTGCCAGCAGCCCGGCAGGGGGAATACAGATCTACGAGCAGTACTTC.

This chain joins TRBV19 and TRBJ2-2; the match to TRBD2 covers 9 bases. The CDR3 is 15 residues long. The germline V gene has CDR1 LNHDA and CDR2 SQIVND (reference sequence). The junction had 5 bases not matched to a gene; V was cut back by 7 bases and J by 2 bases. The CDR3 sequence is CASKGAGGNTGELFF. The CDR3 region has the DNA TGTGCCAGTAAAGGAGCGGGGGGCAACACCGGGGAGCTGTTTTTT.

The rearrangement joins TRBV7-3 to TRBJ2-1; 7 bases align to TRBD2. J was trimmed by 1 base and V by 5 bases; bases with no gene match: 5. The CDR3 spans 15 residues. The germline gives CDR1 SGHTA, CDR2 FQGTGA. CDR3 nucleotides: TGTGCCAGCAGCCTTAGCGGGTTTTCCTACAATGAGCAGTTCTTC. Encoded protein: CASSLSGFSYNEQFF.

V and J are TRBV4-2 and TRBJ1-2, with 7 bases identical to TRBD1. Germline V gene lookup returns CDR1 LGHNA and CDR2 YNFKEQ. This CDR3 contains 14 residues. V trimming: 2 bases; J trimming: 6 bases; junction bases outside the gene matches: 6. The CDR3 region is CASSQLGGGHGYTF. The CDR3, as DNA: TGTGCCAGCAGCCAACTTGGAGGGGGCCATGGCTACACCTTC.

A word on this clone: Other DNA variants within this sample encode the same CDR3. This chain uses TRBV5-5 with TRBJ2-3; 8 bases are a match to TRBD2. V lost 2 bases and J lost 0; bases outside the gene matches: 2. This CDR3 has 15 residues. CDR1 is SGHKS and CDR2 is YYEKEE in the germline V gene (reference sequence). CDR3 residues: CASSLAGVSTDTQYF. The CDR3 nucleotides are TGTGCCAGCAGCTTAGCGGGGGTAAGCACAGATACGCAGTATTTT.

The gene calls are TRBV20-1 and TRBJ2-7; TRBD1 agrees at 9 bases. Germline V lookup: CDR1 DFQATT, CDR2 SNEGSKA (reference sequence). This CDR3 is 14 amino acids long. V gave up 3 bases and J gave up 2 bases; unmatched junction bases: 5. The CDR3 DNA sequence: TGCAGTGCTAGTTTACAGGGGGCCCCCTACGAGCAGTACTTC. Protein sequence: CSASLQGAPYEQYF.

The V gene is TRBV7-6, the J gene TRBJ2-7; 10 bases agree with TRBD1. CDR3 length equals 15 residues. J lost 5 bases, V lost 4 bases, and 8 bases had no gene match. Per germline, CDR1 SGHVS and CDR2 FNYEAQ. As DNA, the CDR3 is TGTGCCAGCAGCTCAACGGGACAGGGGACCCACGAGCAGTACTTC. It translates to CASSSTGQGTHEQYF.

Only a few counts were recorded for this clone. The genes are TRBV20-1 and TRBJ2-5; TRBD2 matches 8 bases. The CDR3 loop spans 13 amino acids. The V gene's germline CDR1 is DFQATT and CDR2 SNEGSKA (reference sequence). J gave up 2 bases and V 3 bases, and 2 bases lay outside the gene matches. The CDR3 region has the DNA TGCAGTGCTAGTCCGGGGGGGCAAGAGACCCAGTACTTC. Translating it yields CSASPGGQETQYF.

The V gene is TRBV6-5, the J gene TRBJ2-2; TRBD2 matches at 8 bases. The CDR3 is 15 amino acids. Germline CDR1 is MNHEY and CDR2 is SVGAGI. The V gene end was trimmed by 10 bases and the J gene end by 4 bases; junction bases not matched to a gene: 11. CDR3 loop: CATGGARLVTGELFF. CDR3 bases: TGTGCCACCGGGGGGGCGCGTCTCGTCACCGGGGAGCTGTTTTTT.

The chain links TRBV29-1 to TRBJ1-5; 10 nucleotides agree with TRBD1. The germline V gene has CDR1 SQVTM and CDR2 ANQGSEA. V lost 8 bases, J lost 13 bases, and 8 bases stayed unmatched. This CDR3 has 11 residues. In nucleotides, the CDR3 is TGCAGCTATGTGACAGGGGGCGCGCAGCATTTT. Encoded protein: CSYVTGGAQHF.

The V and J genes are TRBV7-9 and TRBJ2-1; possible D gene TRBD2, 6 bases. The length of the CDR3 is 16 residues. Germline V gene data show CDR1 as SEHNR and CDR2 as FQNEAQ (reference sequence). Trimming cost V 5 bases and J 0 bases, with 14 bases left between them. The CDR3 sequence: CASSQRQTSSYNEQFF. CDR3 in DNA: TGTGCCAGCAGCCAGAGACAGACTAGCTCCTACAATGAGCAGTTCTTC.

V and J are TRBV19 and TRBJ1-6, with D unresolved. The CDR3 extends over 14 amino acids. V was cut by 4 bases and J by 7 bases, with 11 bases left in between. From germline, CDR1 is LNHDA and CDR2 SQIVND (reference sequence). DNA of the CDR3: TGTGCCAGTAGTACTCGGCAGGCAAATTCACCCCTCCACTTT. This translates into CASSTRQANSPLHF.

V usage is TRBV28 and J usage is TRBJ2-5; D remains unclear. Germline CDR1 is MDHEN and CDR2 is SYDVKM. Between the trimmed V and J ends, which lost 2 bases and 0 bases, there was a span of 10 bases. The CDR3 loop spans 15 amino acids. DNA of the CDR3: TGTGCCAGCAGTTTACCAGTACAGTACCAAGAGACCCAGTACTTC. As protein: CASSLPVQYQETQYF.

The chain combines TRBV19 with TRBJ1-1, with 7 bases aligning to TRBD1. Germline CDR1 LNHDA, CDR2 SQIVND (reference sequence). Trimming cost V 6 bases and J 2 bases; bases outside gene matches: 6. The CDR3 runs to 14 residues. CDR3 in amino acids: CASSYQGGNTEAFF. CDR3 DNA sequence: TGTGCCAGTAGCTACCAGGGGGGTAACACTGAAGCTTTCTTT.

J is TRBJ2-5 and V is TRBV28; unclear D gene. The CDR3 sequence is 15 residues long. Germline V lookup: CDR1 MDHEN, CDR2 SYDVKM. The V gene lost 4 bases and the J gene lost 3 bases, with 15 bases spanning the gap. The CDR3: CASSSPQTAEETQYF. The CDR3 DNA reads as TGTGCCAGCAGTTCCCCTCAGACTGCTGAAGAGACCCAGTACTTC. The whole variable domain, remainder taken from reference TRBV28 and TRBJ2-5, is DVKVTQSSRYLVKRTGEKVFLECVQDMDHENMFWYRQDPGLGLRLIYFSYDVKMKEKGDIPEGYSVSREKKERFSLILESASTNQTSMYLCASSSPQTAEETQYFGPGTRLLVL.

This chain joins TRBV5-4 and TRBJ2-2; D possibly corresponds to TRBD1 (6 bases). The germline V gene encodes CDR1 SGHNT and CDR2 YYREEE (reference sequence). The CDR3 runs to 16 residues. V was pared by 0 bases and J by 2 bases, with 11 bases between. CDR3 protein: CASSLDWGRNTGELFF. Written as DNA, the CDR3 is TGTGCCAGCAGCTTGGACTGGGGGCGTAACACCGGGGAGCTGTTTTTT.

The chain is built from TRBV3-1 (or the pseudogene TRBV3-2) and TRBJ2-7; 10 bases fit TRBD1. The CDR3 has 14 residues. The V segment lost 9 bases and the J segment 5 bases; nucleotides outside the gene matches: 10. Germline V lookup: CDR1 LGHDT, CDR2 YNNKEL (reference sequence). In DNA form, the CDR3 reads TGTGCCAGTGAAGGGGACAGGGGTTTCCACGAGCAGTACTTC. It translates to CASEGDRGFHEQYF.